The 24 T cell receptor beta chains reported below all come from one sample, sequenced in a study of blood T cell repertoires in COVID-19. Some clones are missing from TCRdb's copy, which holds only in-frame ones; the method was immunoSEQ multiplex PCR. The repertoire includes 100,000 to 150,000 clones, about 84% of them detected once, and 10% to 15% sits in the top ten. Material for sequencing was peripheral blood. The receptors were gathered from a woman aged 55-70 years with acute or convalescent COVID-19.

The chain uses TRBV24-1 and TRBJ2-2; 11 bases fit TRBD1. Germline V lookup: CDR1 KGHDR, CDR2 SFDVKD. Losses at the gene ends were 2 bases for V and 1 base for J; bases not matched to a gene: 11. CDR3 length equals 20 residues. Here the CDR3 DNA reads TGTGCCACCAGTGATTCAGGCCGGACAGGGGGCGATTTGAACACCGGGGAGCTGTTTTTT. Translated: CATSDSGRTGGDLNTGELFF.

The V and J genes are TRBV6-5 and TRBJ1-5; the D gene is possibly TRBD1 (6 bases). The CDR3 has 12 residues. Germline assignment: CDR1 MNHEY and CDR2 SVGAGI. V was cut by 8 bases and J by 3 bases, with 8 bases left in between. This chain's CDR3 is CASGGLNQPQHF. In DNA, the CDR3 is TGTGCCAGCGGGGGCCTCAATCAGCCCCAGCATTTT.

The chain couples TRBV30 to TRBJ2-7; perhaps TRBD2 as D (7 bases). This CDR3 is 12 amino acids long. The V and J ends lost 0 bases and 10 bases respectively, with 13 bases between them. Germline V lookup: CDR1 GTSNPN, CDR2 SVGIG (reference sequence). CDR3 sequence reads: CAWSVLGGAQYV. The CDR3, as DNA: TGTGCCTGGAGTGTACTGGGGGGGGCCCAGTACGTC.

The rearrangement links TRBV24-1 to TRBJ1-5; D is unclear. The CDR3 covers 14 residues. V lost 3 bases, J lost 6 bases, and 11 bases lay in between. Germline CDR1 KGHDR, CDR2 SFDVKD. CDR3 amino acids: CATSDPLGVQPQHF. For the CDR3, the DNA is TGTGCCACCAGTGATCCTCTCGGAGTTCAGCCCCAGCATTTT.

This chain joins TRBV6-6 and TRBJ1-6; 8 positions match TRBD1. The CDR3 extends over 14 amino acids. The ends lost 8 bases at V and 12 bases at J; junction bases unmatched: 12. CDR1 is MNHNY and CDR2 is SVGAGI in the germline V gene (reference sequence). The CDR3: CASFLGTGLGPLHF. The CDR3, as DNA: TGTGCCAGCTTCCTAGGGACAGGTCTAGGACCCCTCCACTTT.

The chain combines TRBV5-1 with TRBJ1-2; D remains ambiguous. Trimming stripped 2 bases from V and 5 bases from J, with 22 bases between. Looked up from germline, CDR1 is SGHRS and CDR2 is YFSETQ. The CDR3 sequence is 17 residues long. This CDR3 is CASSFFPASSEVYGYTF. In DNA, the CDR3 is TGCGCCAGCAGCTTTTTCCCAGCTTCCTCGGAGGTTTATGGCTACACCTTC. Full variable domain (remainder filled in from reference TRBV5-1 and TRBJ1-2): KAGVTQTPRYLIKTRGQQVTLSCSPISGHRSVSWYQQTPGQGLQFLFEYFSETQRNKGNFPGRFSGRQFSNSRSEMNVSTLELGDSALYLCASSFFPASSEVYGYTFGSGTRLTVV.

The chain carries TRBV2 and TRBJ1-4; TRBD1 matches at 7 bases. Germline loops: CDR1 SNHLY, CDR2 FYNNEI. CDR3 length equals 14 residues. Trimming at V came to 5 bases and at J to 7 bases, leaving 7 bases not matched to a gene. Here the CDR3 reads CASSPGTVGEKLFF. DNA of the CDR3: TGTGCCAGCAGTCCTGGGACAGTCGGTGAAAAACTGTTTTTT.

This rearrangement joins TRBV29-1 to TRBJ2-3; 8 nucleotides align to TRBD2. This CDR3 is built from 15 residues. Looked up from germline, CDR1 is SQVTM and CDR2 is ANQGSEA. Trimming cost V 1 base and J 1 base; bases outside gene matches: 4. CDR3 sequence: CSVEAKAGGTDTQYF. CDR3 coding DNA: TGCAGCGTTGAAGCCAAAGCGGGGGGCACAGATACGCAGTATTTT.

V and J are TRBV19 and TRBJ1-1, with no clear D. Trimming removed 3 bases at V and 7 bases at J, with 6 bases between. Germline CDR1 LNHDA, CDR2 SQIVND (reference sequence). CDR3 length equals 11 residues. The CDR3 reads CASSITFEAFF. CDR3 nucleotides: TGTGCCAGTAGTATCACTTTTGAAGCTTTCTTT.

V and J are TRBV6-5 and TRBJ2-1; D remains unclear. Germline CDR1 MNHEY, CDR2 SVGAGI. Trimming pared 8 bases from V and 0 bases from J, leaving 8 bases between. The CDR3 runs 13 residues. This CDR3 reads CASQPSSYNEQFF. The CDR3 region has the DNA TGTGCCAGCCAACCCAGCTCCTACAATGAGCAGTTCTTC.

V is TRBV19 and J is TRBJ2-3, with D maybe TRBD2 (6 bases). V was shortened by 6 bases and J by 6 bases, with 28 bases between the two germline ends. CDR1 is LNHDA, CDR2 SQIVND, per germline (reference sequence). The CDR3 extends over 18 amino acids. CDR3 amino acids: CASSPTGRGSGPGDTQYF. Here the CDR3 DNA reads TGTGCCAGTAGCCCGACCGGCCGAGGTAGCGGCCCAGGTGATACGCAGTATTTT.

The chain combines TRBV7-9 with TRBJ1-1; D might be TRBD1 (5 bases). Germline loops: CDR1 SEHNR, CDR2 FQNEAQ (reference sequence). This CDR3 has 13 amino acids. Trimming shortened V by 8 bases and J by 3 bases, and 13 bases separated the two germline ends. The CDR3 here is CASLRDYDTEAFF. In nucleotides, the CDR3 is TGTGCCAGCCTCCGGGACTACGACACTGAAGCTTTCTTT. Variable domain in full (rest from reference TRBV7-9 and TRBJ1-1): DTGVSQNPRHKITKRGQNVTFRCDPISEHNRLYWYRQTLGQGPEFLTYFQNEAQLEKSRLLSDRFSAERPKGSFSTLEIQRTEQGDSAMYLCASLRDYDTEAFFGQGTRLTVV.

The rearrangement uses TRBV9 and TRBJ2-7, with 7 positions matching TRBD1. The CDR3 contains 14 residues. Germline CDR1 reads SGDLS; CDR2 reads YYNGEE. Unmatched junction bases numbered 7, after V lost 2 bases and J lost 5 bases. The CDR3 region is CASSVKQGLDEQYV. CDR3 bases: TGTGCCAGCAGCGTCAAACAGGGGCTGGACGAGCAGTACGTC.

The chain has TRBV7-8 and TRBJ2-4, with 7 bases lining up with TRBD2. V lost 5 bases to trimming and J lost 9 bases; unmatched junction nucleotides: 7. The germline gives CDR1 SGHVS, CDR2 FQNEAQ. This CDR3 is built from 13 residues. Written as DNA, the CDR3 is TGTGCCAGCAGCCAGAGACTAGCCGGCATTCAGTACTTC. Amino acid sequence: CASSQRLAGIQYF. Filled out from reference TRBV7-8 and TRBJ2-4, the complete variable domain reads GAGVSQSPRYKVAKRGQDVALRCDPISGHVSLFWYQQALGQGPEFLTYFQNEAQLDKSGLPSDRFFAERPEGSVSTLKIQRTQQEDSAVYLCASSQRLAGIQYFGAGTRLSVL.

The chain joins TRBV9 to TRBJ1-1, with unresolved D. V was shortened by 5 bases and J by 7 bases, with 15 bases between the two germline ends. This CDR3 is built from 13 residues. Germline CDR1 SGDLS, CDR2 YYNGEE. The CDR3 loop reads CASSLDSNDEAFF. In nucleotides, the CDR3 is TGTGCCAGCAGTTTAGACTCCAACGATGAAGCTTTCTTT.

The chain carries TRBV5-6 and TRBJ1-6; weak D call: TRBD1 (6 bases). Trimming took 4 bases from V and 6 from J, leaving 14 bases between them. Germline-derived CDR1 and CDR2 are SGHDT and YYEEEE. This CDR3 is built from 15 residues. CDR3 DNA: TGTGCCAGCAGCGGCGGACAGTACTTTAATTCACCCCTCCACTTT. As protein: CASSGGQYFNSPLHF.

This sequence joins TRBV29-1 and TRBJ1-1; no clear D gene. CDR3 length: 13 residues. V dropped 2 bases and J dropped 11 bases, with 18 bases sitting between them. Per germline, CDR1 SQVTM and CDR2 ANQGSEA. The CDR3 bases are TGCAGCGTTGAACCCGGTACCAACCGGAGGGCTTTCTTT. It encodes CSVEPGTNRRAFF.

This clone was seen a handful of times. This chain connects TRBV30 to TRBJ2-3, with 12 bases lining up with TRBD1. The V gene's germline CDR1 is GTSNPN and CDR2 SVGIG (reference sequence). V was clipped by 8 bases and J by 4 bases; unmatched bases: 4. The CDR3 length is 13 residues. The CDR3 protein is CAGTGGPPDTQYF. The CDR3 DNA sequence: TGTGCCGGGACAGGGGGCCCCCCAGATACGCAGTATTTT.

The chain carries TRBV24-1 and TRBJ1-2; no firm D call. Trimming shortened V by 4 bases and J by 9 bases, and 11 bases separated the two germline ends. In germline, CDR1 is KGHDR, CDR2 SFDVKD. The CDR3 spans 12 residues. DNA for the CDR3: TGTGCCACCAGTGACTCCCTCGGGAGCTACACCTTC. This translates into CATSDSLGSYTF.

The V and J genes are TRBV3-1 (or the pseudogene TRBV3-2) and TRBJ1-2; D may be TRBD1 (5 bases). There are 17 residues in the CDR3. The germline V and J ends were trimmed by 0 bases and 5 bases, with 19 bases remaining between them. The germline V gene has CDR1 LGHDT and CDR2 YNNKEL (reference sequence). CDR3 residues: CASSQDGGTLTSYGYTF. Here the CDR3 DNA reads TGTGCCAGCAGCCAAGATGGAGGGACCCTTACGTCTTATGGCTACACCTTC.

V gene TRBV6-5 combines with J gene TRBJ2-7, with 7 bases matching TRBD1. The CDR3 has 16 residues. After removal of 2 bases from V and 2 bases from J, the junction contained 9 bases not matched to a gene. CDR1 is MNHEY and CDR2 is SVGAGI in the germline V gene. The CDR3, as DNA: TGTGCCAGCAGTTACAACAGGGGACGACACACCTACGAGCAGTACTTC. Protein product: CASSYNRGRHTYEQYF.

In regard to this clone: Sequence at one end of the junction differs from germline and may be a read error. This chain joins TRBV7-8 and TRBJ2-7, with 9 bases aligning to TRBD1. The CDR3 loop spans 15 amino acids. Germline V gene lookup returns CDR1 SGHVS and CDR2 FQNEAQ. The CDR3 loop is CASSIARDRAYEQYF. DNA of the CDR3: TGTGCCAGCAGCATAGCCCGGGACAGGGCCTACGAGCAGTACTTC.

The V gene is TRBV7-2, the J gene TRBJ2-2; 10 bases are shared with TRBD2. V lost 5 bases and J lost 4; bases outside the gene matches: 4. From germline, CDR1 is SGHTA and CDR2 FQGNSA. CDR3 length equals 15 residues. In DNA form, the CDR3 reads TGTGCCAGCAGCGTTACTAGCGGGGCCACCGGGGAGCTGTTTTTT. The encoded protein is CASSVTSGATGELFF.

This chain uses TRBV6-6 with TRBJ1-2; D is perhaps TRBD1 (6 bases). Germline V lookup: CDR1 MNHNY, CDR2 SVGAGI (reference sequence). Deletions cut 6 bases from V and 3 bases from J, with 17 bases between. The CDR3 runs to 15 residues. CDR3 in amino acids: CASSPAFAGDYGYTF. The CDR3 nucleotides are TGTGCCAGCAGCCCCGCCTTTGCAGGGGACTATGGCTACACCTTC.